A single sample gave rise to the 9 T cell receptor beta chains below, sequenced in a study of shared clonotypes between healthy human individuals. Clones were sequenced by immunoSEQ multiplex PCR, and TCRdb holds only the in-frame ones, with some missing. The top ten clones hold roughly 36% of a sample with some 700,000 clones, 90% of them seen once. Sequencing was done on a sample of memory CD8+ T cells from PBMCs. Documented subset: CD45RO+ cells pooled with CCR7-negative TemRA cells. These receptors came from a man aged 18-30 years in good health. Some clones in this sample may be carry-over from other donors' samples.

Only one count was recorded for this clone. The V gene is TRBV6-6, the J gene TRBJ1-1, with a possible D match to TRBD1 (5 bases). CDR1 MNHNY and CDR2 SVGAGI come from the germline V gene (reference sequence). This CDR3 is built from 11 residues. V lost 8 bases to trimming and J lost 3 bases, with 7 bases between them. CDR3 residues: CASVGDTEAFF. The CDR3 DNA sequence: TGTGCCAGCGTAGGGGACACTGAAGCTTTCTTT.

The rearrangement links TRBV7-6 to TRBJ2-1; D is undetermined. This CDR3 has 17 amino acids. Germline values: CDR1 SGHVS, CDR2 FNYEAQ. Trimming took off 5 bases at V and 0 bases at J, with 17 bases between the two ends. This CDR3 is CASSPLSASPSYNEQFF. The CDR3 coding sequence is TGTGCCAGCAGCCCACTCTCGGCTTCGCCCTCCTACAATGAGCAGTTCTTC.

This clone appeared once. The rearrangement links TRBV11-3 to TRBJ1-1, with D perhaps matching TRBD1 (5 bases). Germline V CDR1 and CDR2: SGHNT, YENEEA. This CDR3 is 13 amino acids long. The V and J ends lost 4 bases and 6 bases respectively, with 12 bases between them. CDR3 residues: CASSSPGFPEAFF. In DNA form, the CDR3 reads TGTGCCAGCAGCTCCCCAGGGTTTCCTGAAGCTTTCTTT.

The chain is built from TRBV4-3 and TRBJ1-3; D remains unclear. This CDR3 is built from 15 residues. With 1 base removed from V and 4 bases from J, the gap between germline ends came to 11 bases. The germline V gene has CDR1 LGHNA and CDR2 YSLEER. CDR3 amino acids: CASSQGWVGGNTIYF. The CDR3 nucleotides are TGCGCCAGCAGCCAAGGATGGGTGGGGGGAAACACCATATATTTT.

About this clone: This CDR3 is also generated by other DNA sequences in the sample. DNA of the CDR3: TGTGCCAGCACCCTAACGGGGGGGAACACTGAAGCTTTCTTT. The encoded protein is CASTLTGGNTEAFF. The rearrangement joins TRBV27 to TRBJ1-1; maybe TRBD1 (5 bases). The V gene lost 7 bases and the J gene lost 1 base, with 13 bases spanning the gap. This CDR3 comprises 14 residues. Germline-derived CDR1 and CDR2 are MNHEY and SMNVEV (reference sequence).

CDR3 nucleotides: TGTGCCAGCAGCCAATCACCGACCCGACTCCAATCCTACGAGCAGTACTTC. Its translation: CASSQSPTRLQSYEQYF. The J gene is TRBJ2-7, the V gene TRBV4-2, with D uncertain. This CDR3 has 17 residues. CDR1 LGHNA and CDR2 YNFKEQ come from the germline V gene. V was trimmed by 2 bases and J by 1 base, leaving 18 bases between them.

The rearrangement links TRBV7-9 to TRBJ2-7; D is possibly TRBD1 (5 bases). V was clipped by 1 base and J by 6 bases, with 10 bases between them. This CDR3 spans 13 amino acids. CDR1 is SEHNR, CDR2 FQNEAQ, per germline (reference sequence). The CDR3 loop is CASSLGTKFEQYF. CDR3 coding DNA: TGTGCCAGCAGCTTAGGGACAAAGTTCGAGCAGTACTTC.

This chain joins TRBV6-5 and TRBJ1-2; D uncertain. V gave up 0 bases and J gave up 4 bases, with 9 bases separating them. CDR1 is MNHEY, CDR2 SVGAGI, per germline. The CDR3 is 14 residues long. CDR3: CASSYSAVSYGYTF. CDR3 sequence (DNA): TGTGCCAGCAGTTACTCCGCAGTATCCTATGGCTACACCTTC.

A single count supports this clone. V usage is TRBV28 and J usage is TRBJ2-1, with D tentatively TRBD2 (6 bases). Trimming stripped 1 base from V and 0 bases from J, with 16 bases between. The germline CDR1 and CDR2 sequences are MDHEN and SYDVKM. This CDR3 comprises 18 residues. The CDR3, as DNA: TGTGCCAGCAGTTTATATGCGGGACGTCTTATCTCCTACAATGAGCAGTTCTTC. Protein: CASSLYAGRLISYNEQFF.